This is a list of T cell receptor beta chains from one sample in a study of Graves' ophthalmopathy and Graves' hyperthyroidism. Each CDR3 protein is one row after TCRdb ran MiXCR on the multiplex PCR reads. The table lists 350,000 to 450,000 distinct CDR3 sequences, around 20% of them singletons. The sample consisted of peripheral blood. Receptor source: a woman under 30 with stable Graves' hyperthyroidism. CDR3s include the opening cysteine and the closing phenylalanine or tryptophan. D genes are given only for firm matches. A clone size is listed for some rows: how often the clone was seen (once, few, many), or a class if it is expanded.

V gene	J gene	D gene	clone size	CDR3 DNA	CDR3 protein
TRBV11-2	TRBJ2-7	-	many	TGTGCCAGCAGCTTTCGACCGGCTGGGAGGGGGACTACGGACGAGCAGTACTTC	CASSFRPAGRGTTDEQYF
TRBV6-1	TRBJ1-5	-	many	TGTGCCAGCAGTGATCTTAGCAATCAGCCCCAGCATTTT	CASSDLSNQPQHF
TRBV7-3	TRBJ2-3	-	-	TGTGCCAGCAGCTTGGGGGAAAGCACAGATACGCAGTATTTT	CASSLGESTDTQYF
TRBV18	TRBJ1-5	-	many	TGTGCCAGCTCACCCGAGGGAGCGAATCAGCCCCAGCATTTT	CASSPEGANQPQHF
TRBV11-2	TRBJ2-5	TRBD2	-	TGTGCCAGCAGCGCCACAGGAGGGGCTCTAGCGGGGGGGCCGGAGGAGACCCAGTACTTC	CASSATGGALAGGPEETQYF
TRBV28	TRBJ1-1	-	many	TGTGCCAGCAGGACGAACACTGAAGCTTTCTTT	CASRTNTEAFF
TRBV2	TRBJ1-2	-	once	TGTGCCAGCAGTGTGGGAGCGGTAAACTATGGCTACACCTTC	CASSVGAVNYGYTF
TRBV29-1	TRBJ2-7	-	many	TGCAGCGCCACTTCTATAGGGAGCTACGAGCAGTACTTC	CSATSIGSYEQYF
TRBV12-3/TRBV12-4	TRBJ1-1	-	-	TGTGCCAGCAGTTTGGGGCAGCCCATGAACACTGAAGCTTTCTTT	CASSLGQPMNTEAFF
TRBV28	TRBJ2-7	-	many	TGTGCCACCCGGGGGGCTGGAGGCCACGAGCAGTACTTC	CATRGAGGHEQYF
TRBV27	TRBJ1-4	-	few	TGTGCCAGCAGTTTACAGGGAGGTGAAAAACTGTTTTTT	CASSLQGGEKLFF
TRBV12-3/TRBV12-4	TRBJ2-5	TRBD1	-	TGTGCCAGCAGTTTAGCGCTGACAGGGGTGCAAGAGACCCAGTACTTC	CASSLALTGVQETQYF
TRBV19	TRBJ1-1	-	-	TGTGCCAGTAGTATTCCTCCGGGACCCCCATCTTTCTTT	CASSIPPGPPSFF
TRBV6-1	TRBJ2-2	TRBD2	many	TGTGCCAGCAGTGAAGCGCGGGGGGGGAGGGCGAACACCGGGGAGCTGTTTTTT	CASSEARGGRANTGELFF
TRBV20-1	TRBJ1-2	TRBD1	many	TGCAGTGCTAGAGATTGGGAACAGGGGGGCTATGGCTACACCTTC	CSARDWEQGGYGYTF
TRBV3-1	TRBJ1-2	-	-	TGTGCCAGCAGCCAAGGACCCTCATCTGGCTACACCTTC	CASSQGPSSGYTF
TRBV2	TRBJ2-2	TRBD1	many	TGTGCCAGCGTAGGGGACAGGAGGAACACCGGGGAGCTGTTTTTT	CASVGDRRNTGELFF
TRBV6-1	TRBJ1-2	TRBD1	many	TGTGCCAGCAGTGAACCCTACAGGACAGGGGGCAGGGGCTATGGCTACACCTTC	CASSEPYRTGGRGYGYTF
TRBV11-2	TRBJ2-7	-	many	TGTGCCAGCAGCCCGATCTCTAGACTAGGCTCCTACGAGCAGTACTTC	CASSPISRLGSYEQYF
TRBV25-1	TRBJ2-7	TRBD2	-	TGTGCCAGCAGTGATCCCGGACTAGCGGGAGTTAGCGAGCAGTACTTC	CASSDPGLAGVSEQYF
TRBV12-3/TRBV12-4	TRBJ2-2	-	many	TGTGCCAGCAGTTCCGGGATGAACACCGGGGAGCTGTTTTTT	CASSSGMNTGELFF
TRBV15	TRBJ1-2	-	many	TGTGCCGCCAGCAGAACAGGGAACTATGGCTACACCTTC	CAASRTGNYGYTF
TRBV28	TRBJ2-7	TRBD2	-	TGTGCCAGCAGTTTGGGAGGACTAGCGGGAGAATCGGGGGAGCAGTACTTC	CASSLGGLAGESGEQYF
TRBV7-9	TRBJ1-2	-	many	TGTGCCAGCAGCTTAGTTTGGGACAATTCTGGCTACACCTTC	CASSLVWDNSGYTF
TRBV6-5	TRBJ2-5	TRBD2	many	TGTGCCAGCAGATCCGGACTAGCGGGAATGGAGACCCAGTACTTC	CASRSGLAGMETQYF
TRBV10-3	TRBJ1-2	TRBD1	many	TGTGCCATCAGGAAGACAGGGGGGGACTATGGCTACACCTTC	CAIRKTGGDYGYTF
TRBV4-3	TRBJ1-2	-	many	TGCGCCAGCAGCCAAGAGATCGGGACAAACTATGGCTACACCTTC	CASSQEIGTNYGYTF
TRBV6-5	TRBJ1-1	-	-	TGTGCCAGCAGTTACAGGGGAGGAAGCACTGAAGCTTTCTTT	CASSYRGGSTEAFF